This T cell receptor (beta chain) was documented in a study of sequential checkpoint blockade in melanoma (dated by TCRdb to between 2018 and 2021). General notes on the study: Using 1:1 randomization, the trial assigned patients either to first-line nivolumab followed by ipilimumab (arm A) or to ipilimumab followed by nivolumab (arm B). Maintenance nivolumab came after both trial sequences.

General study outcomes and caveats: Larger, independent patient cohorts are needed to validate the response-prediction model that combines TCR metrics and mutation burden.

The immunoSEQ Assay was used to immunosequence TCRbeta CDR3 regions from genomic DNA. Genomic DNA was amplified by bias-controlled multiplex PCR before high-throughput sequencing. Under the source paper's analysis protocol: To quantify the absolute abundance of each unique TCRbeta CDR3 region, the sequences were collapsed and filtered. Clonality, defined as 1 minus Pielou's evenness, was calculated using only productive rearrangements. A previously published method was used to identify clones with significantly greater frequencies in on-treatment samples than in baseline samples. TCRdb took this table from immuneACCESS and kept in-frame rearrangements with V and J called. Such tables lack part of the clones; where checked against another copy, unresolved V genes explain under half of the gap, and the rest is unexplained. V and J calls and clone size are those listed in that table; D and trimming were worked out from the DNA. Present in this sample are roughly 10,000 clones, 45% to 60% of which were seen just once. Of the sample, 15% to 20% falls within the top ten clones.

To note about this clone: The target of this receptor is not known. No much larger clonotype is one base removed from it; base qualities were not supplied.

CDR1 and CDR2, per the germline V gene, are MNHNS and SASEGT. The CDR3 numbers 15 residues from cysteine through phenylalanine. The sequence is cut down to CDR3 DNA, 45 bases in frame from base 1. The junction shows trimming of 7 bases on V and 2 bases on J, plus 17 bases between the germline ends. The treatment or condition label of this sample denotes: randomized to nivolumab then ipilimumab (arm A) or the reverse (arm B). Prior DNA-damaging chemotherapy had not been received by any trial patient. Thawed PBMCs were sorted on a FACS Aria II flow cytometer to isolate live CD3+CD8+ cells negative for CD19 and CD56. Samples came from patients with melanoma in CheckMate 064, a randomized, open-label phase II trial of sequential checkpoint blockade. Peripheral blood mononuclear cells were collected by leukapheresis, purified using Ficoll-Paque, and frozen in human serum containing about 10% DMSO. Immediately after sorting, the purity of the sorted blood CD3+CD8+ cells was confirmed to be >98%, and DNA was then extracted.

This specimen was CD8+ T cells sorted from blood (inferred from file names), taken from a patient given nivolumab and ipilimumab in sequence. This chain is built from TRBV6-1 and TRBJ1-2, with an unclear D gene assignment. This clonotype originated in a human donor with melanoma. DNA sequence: TGTGCCAGCACTCCCGCCGGGAATTACAACTATGGCTACACCTTC. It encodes CASTPAGNYNYGYTF.